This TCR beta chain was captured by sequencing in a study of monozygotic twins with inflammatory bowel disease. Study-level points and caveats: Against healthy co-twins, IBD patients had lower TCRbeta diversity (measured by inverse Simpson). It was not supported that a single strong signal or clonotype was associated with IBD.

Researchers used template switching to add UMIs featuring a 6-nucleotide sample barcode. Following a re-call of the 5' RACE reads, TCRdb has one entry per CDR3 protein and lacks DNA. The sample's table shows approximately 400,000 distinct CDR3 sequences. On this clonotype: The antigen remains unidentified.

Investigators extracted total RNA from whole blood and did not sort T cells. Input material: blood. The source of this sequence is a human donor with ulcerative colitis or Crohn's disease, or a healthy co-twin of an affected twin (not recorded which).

CDR3: CASSSRRSHSGQGATDTQYF. V gene TRBV7-8 combines with J gene TRBJ2-3; checking the TCRdb D call of TRBD1 is not possible without DNA. This CDR3 has 20 amino acids. The germline V gene encodes CDR1 SGHVS and CDR2 FQNEAQ.